The clone carrying this TCR beta chain was picked up a small number of times. Its antigen is undetermined. This sample's time point: pre-sensitization, week 0. Treatment denoted: therapeutic diphenylcyclopropenone sensitization with weekly scalp DPC. The data belong to a study of human T cells and chemical hapten exposure. The wider study: Affected patients, primarily female, had alopecia areata, totalis or universalis. Findings of the study overall: The formation of large CDR3 similarity clusters by expanded TCRs significantly exceeded that of controls.

Looked up from germline, CDR1 is SGHTA and CDR2 is FQGNSA. V dropped 4 bases and J dropped 0 bases, with 10 bases sitting between them. This CDR3 is 15 amino acids long. Each CDR3 protein gets one entry after TCRdb re-called the RACE reads with MiXCR. The table has about 350,000 distinct CDR3 sequences, over 5% seen once; the top ten hold over 7%. Sequenced here: whole blood, sampled in connection with sensitization to the hapten diphenylcyclopropenone (DPC). The V gene is TRBV7-2, the J gene TRBJ2-4; D uncertain. The TCR originated in a woman aged 18-29 years with alopecia areata. Some clones in this sample may be carry-over from other donors' samples. CDR3 nucleotides: TGTGCCAGCAGCTCCCGACCGAGAGCCAAAAACATTCAGTACTTC. It codes for CASSSRPRAKNIQYF.